Following are 10 T cell receptor beta chains from one sample sequenced in a study of blood T cell repertoires in COVID-19 (TCRdb year 2020). Receptors were amplified or captured by the immunoSEQ multiplex PCR assay. Sourced from immuneACCESS, this table was stored by TCRdb with only in-frame sequences that have V and J called. A share of the clones is absent; for the studies checked, an unresolved V gene accounts for under half, and the remainder has no known explanation. The sample has approximately 100,000 clones on record, 70% to 90% of them singletons. The leading ten clones occupy about 6% of the sample. Sequenced sample: peripheral blood. These receptors were taken from a woman aged 55-69 years with acute or convalescent COVID-19.

V usage is TRBV5-6 and J usage is TRBJ1-2, with D possibly being TRBD1 (5 bases). The CDR3 contains 15 residues. V shed 2 bases and J shed 4 bases, with 15 bases lying between them. Looked up from germline, CDR1 is SGHDT and CDR2 is YYEEEE. The CDR3 here is CASSFGTSWTYGYTF. In DNA form, the CDR3 reads TGTGCCAGCAGCTTCGGGACTTCCTGGACCTATGGCTACACCTTC. Filled out from reference TRBV5-6 and TRBJ1-2, the complete variable domain reads DAGVTQSPTHLIKTRGQQVTLRCSPKSGHDTVSWYQQALGQGPQFIFQYYEEEERQRGNFPDRFSGHQFPNYSSELNVNALLLGDSALYLCASSFGTSWTYGYTFGSGTRLTVV.

V and J are TRBV5-4 and TRBJ1-2; D unclear. The CDR3 is 13 amino acids. V lost 3 bases, J lost 4 bases, and 10 bases lay in between. Germline CDR1 SGHNT, CDR2 YYREEE (reference sequence). For the CDR3, the DNA is TGTGCCAGCAGCTCCCCACCCAGCTATGGCTACACCTTC. It is translated as CASSSPPSYGYTF.

This chain uses TRBV28 with TRBJ2-7, with D tentatively TRBD1 (6 bases). There are 21 residues in the CDR3. V lost 2 bases to trimming and J lost 2 bases, with 31 bases between them. Germline V CDR1 and CDR2: MDHEN, SYDVKM. This chain's CDR3 is CASSLPASGHSKPLRTYEQYF. CDR3 sequence (DNA): TGTGCCAGCAGTTTACCCGCATCGGGACACTCCAAACCCCTTCGGACCTACGAGCAGTACTTC.

The chain has TRBV27 and TRBJ1-5, with D tentatively TRBD1 (5 bases). The CDR3 runs 15 residues. Germline V gene data show CDR1 as MNHEY and CDR2 as SMNVEV (reference sequence). Trimming removed 5 bases from V and 2 bases from J, with 13 bases in between. The CDR3 DNA reads as TGTGCCAGCAGTCGTGCAGGGATCGGCAATCAGCCCCAGCATTTT. This sequence encodes CASSRAGIGNQPQHF.

The chain carries TRBV19 and TRBJ2-4; D is perhaps TRBD1 (6 bases). Germline CDR1 LNHDA, CDR2 SQIVND (reference sequence). With 7 bases removed from V and 8 bases from J, the gap between germline ends came to 12 bases. This CDR3 has 12 residues. For the CDR3, the DNA is TGTGCCAGTAACCAGGGGTACGACATTCAGTACTTC. It specifies CASNQGYDIQYF.

The chain has TRBV3-1 (or the pseudogene TRBV3-2) and TRBJ1-2, with D possibly matching TRBD1 (6 bases). V lost 6 bases, J lost 4 bases, and 21 bases lay in between. Per germline, CDR1 LGHDT and CDR2 YNNKEL (reference sequence). This CDR3 has 16 amino acids. The CDR3 loop is CASSSASDSSIYGYTF. In nucleotides, the CDR3 is TGTGCCAGCAGTTCGGCTTCGGACAGCTCGATCTATGGCTACACCTTC.

In nucleotides, the CDR3 is TGTGCCAGCAGTCTTCGGACAGTCTCCTACGAGCAGTACTTC. Its translation: CASSLRTVSYEQYF. This chain links TRBV27 with TRBJ2-7; the D gene is possibly TRBD1 (6 bases). This CDR3 is 14 amino acids long. The germline CDR1 and CDR2 sequences are MNHEY and SMNVEV (reference sequence). The V and J ends lost 5 bases and 0 bases respectively, with 11 bases between them.

This chain connects TRBV24-1 to TRBJ1-5, with 9 bases that match TRBD1. In germline, CDR1 is KGHDR, CDR2 SFDVKD. The V gene end was trimmed by 4 bases and the J gene end by 4 bases; junction bases not matched to a gene: 7. The CDR3 has 16 residues. The CDR3 region has the DNA TGTGCCACCAGTGAGGATCCGGGACAGGGTAATCAGCCCCAGCATTTT. The encoded protein is CATSEDPGQGNQPQHF.

The V and J genes are TRBV30 and TRBJ2-1; TRBD2 is a possible D gene (5 bases). The CDR3 has 15 residues. CDR1 is GTSNPN and CDR2 is SVGIG in the germline V gene (reference sequence). V dropped 2 bases and J dropped 4 bases, with 15 bases sitting between them. The CDR3 sequence: CAWSPLGDPYNEQFF. In DNA form, the CDR3 reads TGTGCCTGGAGTCCGCTGGGAGATCCTTACAATGAGCAGTTCTTC.

V gene TRBV27 combines with J gene TRBJ1-5; possible D gene TRBD1, 6 bases. Germline lookup yields CDR1 MNHEY and CDR2 SMNVEV (reference sequence). The CDR3 is 15 amino acids. V was shortened by 6 bases and J by 4 bases, with 16 bases between the two germline ends. CDR3 in amino acids: CASSLAGGGNQPQHF. For the CDR3, the DNA is TGTGCCAGCAGCCTAGCGGGGGGCGGGAATCAGCCCCAGCATTTT.